Listed below are T cell receptor beta chains from one sample, sequenced in a study of a mutant IDH1 vaccine in newly diagnosed glioma. Method: immunoSEQ multiplex PCR; TCRdb's copy keeps in-frame clones and lacks some. The data show roughly 56,000 clones, over 75% seen once. For these TCRs, the target antigens are not known. The input for sequencing was PBMCs, taken from a glioma patient whose treatment included an IDH1 peptide vaccine. The origin of the receptors is a woman aged 40 to 55 with glioma. Some clones in this sample may be carry-over from other donors' samples. Each CDR3 is given with its conserved first and last residue. D genes are given only for firm matches. Rows give clone size only sometimes, using once, few, many, or a class for an expanded clone.

clone_size,v_call,j_call,d_call,cdr3_nt,cdr3_aa
NA,TRBV18,TRBJ1-6,TRBD1,TGTGCCAGCTCGGGGGCGGGACAGGGATACTCACCCCTCCACTTT,CASSGAGQGYSPLHF
NA,TRBV25-1,TRBJ1-4,NA,TGTGCCAGCAGTGATTCCGGGAAACTGTTTTTT,CASSDSGKLFF
NA,TRBV19,TRBJ2-7,TRBD1,TGTGCCAGTAGTAGCACAGGGGGGAGCTCCTACGAGCAGTACTTC,CASSSTGGSSYEQYF
NA,TRBV4-1,TRBJ2-5,TRBD1,TGCGCCAGCAGCCAAGTAGGGACAGGGATCCGAGAGACCCAGTACTTC,CASSQVGTGIRETQYF
NA,TRBV5-4,TRBJ2-4,NA,TGTGCCAGCAGCTTGGCCGGGGCCAAAAACATTCAGTACTTC,CASSLAGAKNIQYF
NA,TRBV5-6,TRBJ1-3,NA,TGTGCCAGCACCATAAGATTGGGGAACACCATATATTTT,CASTIRLGNTIYF
NA,TRBV4-3,TRBJ2-4,TRBD1,TGCGCCAGCAGCCAAGAGGGACAGGGGGTCAACATTCAGTACTTC,CASSQEGQGVNIQYF
NA,TRBV6-1,TRBJ1-2,NA,TGTGCCAGCAGTGAAGGGTCGGCAGCCGGGGGCTACACCTTC,CASSEGSAAGGYTF
NA,TRBV4-1,TRBJ1-1,NA,TGCGCCAGCAGCCACTTGACAGCGAACACTGAAGCTTTCTTT,CASSHLTANTEAFF
NA,TRBV2,TRBJ2-3,TRBD2,TGTGCCAGCTGTCAGGGACTAGCGCAAAATACGCAGTATTTT,CASCQGLAQNTQYF
NA,TRBV9,TRBJ2-7,NA,TGTGCCAGCAGCGTAGAGGCCTCCTACGAGCAGTACTTC,CASSVEASYEQYF
NA,TRBV5-1,TRBJ1-1,NA,TGCGCCAGCAGCCGACACGAGGGCACTGAAGCTTTCTTT,CASSRHEGTEAFF
NA,TRBV11-2,TRBJ1-2,NA,TGTGCCAGCAACCTGTTTGAGGGCTACTATGGCTACACCTTC,CASNLFEGYYGYTF
NA,TRBV2,TRBJ1-2,TRBD1,TGTGCCAGCAGTGGGGACAGGGTCGGCTACACCTTC,CASSGDRVGYTF
NA,TRBV7-9,TRBJ1-2,NA,TGTGCCAGCAGCTTAAATCGGTACAGTGACGGCTACACCTTC,CASSLNRYSDGYTF
NA,TRBV27,TRBJ2-7,NA,TGTGCCAGCAGTTTATTCCGGGGGGCCGAGCAGTACTTC,CASSLFRGAEQYF
NA,TRBV6-5,TRBJ1-5,TRBD1,TGTGCCAGCAGTTCGGACAGGGGAAGCAATCAGCCCCAGCATTTT,CASSSDRGSNQPQHF
NA,TRBV5-4,TRBJ2-3,TRBD2,TGTGCCAGCAGCTTAGCGGGGGGCTCGTTTAGCACAGATACGCAGTATTTT,CASSLAGGSFSTDTQYF
NA,TRBV9,TRBJ2-5,NA,TGTGCCAGCAGCGTAGATGACGGACAAGAGACCCAGTACTTC,CASSVDDGQETQYF
NA,TRBV6-5,TRBJ1-2,TRBD1,TGTGCCAGCAGTTACTCCGGGACAGGTAGTAACTACACCTTC,CASSYSGTGSNYTF
NA,TRBV7-8,TRBJ2-1,TRBD2,TGTGCCAGCAGCTACTCCCAGACTAGCGAGGGGCCCAGGCAGTTCTTC,CASSYSQTSEGPRQFF
few,TRBV9,TRBJ1-1,NA,TGTGCCAGCAGCGTTACAGGGTGGACTGAAGCTTTCTTT,CASSVTGWTEAFF
NA,TRBV27,TRBJ1-1,NA,TGTGCCAGCAGGGACGGGGGTAACACTGAAGCTTTCTTT,CASRDGGNTEAFF
NA,TRBV7-2,TRBJ2-7,TRBD1,TGTGCCAGCAGCTTAAGGACAGGGTATTACGAGCAGTACTTC,CASSLRTGYYEQYF
NA,TRBV27,TRBJ1-6,NA,TGTGCCAGCAAAGAAAGGCTGACCAATTCACCCCTCCACTTT,CASKERLTNSPLHF
NA,TRBV7-9,TRBJ2-6,NA,TGTGCCAGCAGCCCCCAAGGAAGTACGCCCGGGGCCAACGTCCTGACTTTC,CASSPQGSTPGANVLTF
NA,TRBV4-3,TRBJ1-2,NA,TGCGCCAGCAGCCAAGATCGGGGGGATGGCTACACCTTC,CASSQDRGDGYTF
NA,TRBV5-4,TRBJ2-7,NA,TGTGCCAGCAGCTTGGCCGGACAGCGGGGCTCCTACGAGCAGTACTTC,CASSLAGQRGSYEQYF
NA,TRBV6-5,TRBJ2-2,NA,TGTGCCAGCAGTTACCAAGCGGCGGTTACCGGGGAGCTGTTTTTT,CASSYQAAVTGELFF
NA,TRBV27,TRBJ2-5,TRBD1,TGTGCCAGCAGTTTAGGGATACGGACAGGGAGAGGGATGTACCAAGAGACCCAGTACTTC,CASSLGIRTGRGMYQETQYF
once,TRBV5-8,TRBJ1-1,TRBD1,TGTGCCAGCAGCTTGACAGGGGGCACTGAAGCTTTCTTT,CASSLTGGTEAFF
NA,TRBV6-5,TRBJ1-2,TRBD1,TGTGCCAGCAGTAGGGGGACAGGGCATAACTATGGCTACACCTTC,CASSRGTGHNYGYTF
once,TRBV18,TRBJ1-1,TRBD1,TGTGCCAGCTCACGACAGGGGAACACTGAAGCTTTCTTT,CASSRQGNTEAFF
few,TRBV25-1,TRBJ2-1,NA,TGTGCCAGCAGTGGTCCGAGGCTCAATGAGCAGTTCTTC,CASSGPRLNEQFF
NA,TRBV30,TRBJ1-2,TRBD1,TGTGCCTGGAGTGGGCTCGACAGGGTATCCGGCTACACCTTC,CAWSGLDRVSGYTF
NA,TRBV9,TRBJ2-5,TRBD2,TGTGCCAGCAGCGCGGGAGGGAGGTCCCAAGAGACCCAGTACTTC,CASSAGGRSQETQYF
NA,TRBV15,TRBJ2-2,NA,TGTGCCACCAGCAGAGATGGGAACACCGGGGAGCTGTTTTTT,CATSRDGNTGELFF
once,TRBV4-1,TRBJ2-7,NA,TGCGCCAGCGCCCTTAAGTGGGGGCGCTCCTACGAGCAGTACTTC,CASALKWGRSYEQYF
few,TRBV30,TRBJ1-5,NA,TGTGCCTGGACGGCCAGGGAAGGCCAGCCCCAGCATTTT,CAWTAREGQPQHF
NA,TRBV10-2,TRBJ2-7,NA,TGCGCCAGCAGCACCCACCCCTACGAGCAGTACTTC,CASSTHPYEQYF
once,TRBV10-3,TRBJ2-3,NA,TGTGCCACCGGCGTACAGGGTTGGGGAGCAGATACGCAGTATTTT,CATGVQGWGADTQYF
NA,TRBV10-3,TRBJ2-2,NA,TGTGCCATCAGTGCCCGACAGAACACCGGGGAGCTGTTTTTT,CAISARQNTGELFF
NA,TRBV4-1,TRBJ1-1,NA,TGCGCCAGCAGCCCCGGACCGCGGGGTGCTTTCTTT,CASSPGPRGAFF
once,TRBV7-8,TRBJ2-5,NA,TGTGCCAGCAGCTTATTCGGAGAATACCAAGAGACCCAGTACTTC,CASSLFGEYQETQYF